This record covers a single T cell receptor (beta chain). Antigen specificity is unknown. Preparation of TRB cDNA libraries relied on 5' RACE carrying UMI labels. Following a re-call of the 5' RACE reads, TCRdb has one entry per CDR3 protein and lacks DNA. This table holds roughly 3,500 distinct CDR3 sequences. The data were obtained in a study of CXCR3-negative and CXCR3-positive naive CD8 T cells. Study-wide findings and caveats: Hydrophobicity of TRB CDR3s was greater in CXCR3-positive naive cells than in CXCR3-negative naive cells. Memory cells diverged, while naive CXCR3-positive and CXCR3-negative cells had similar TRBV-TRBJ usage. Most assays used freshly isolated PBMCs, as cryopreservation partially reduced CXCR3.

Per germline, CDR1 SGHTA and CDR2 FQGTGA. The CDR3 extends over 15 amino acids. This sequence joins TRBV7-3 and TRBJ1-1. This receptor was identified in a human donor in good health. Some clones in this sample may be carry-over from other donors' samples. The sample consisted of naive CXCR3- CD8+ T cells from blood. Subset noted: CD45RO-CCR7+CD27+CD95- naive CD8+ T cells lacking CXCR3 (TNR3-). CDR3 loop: CASSLNADVNTPAFF.